A selection of T cell receptor beta chains follows, all from one sample in a study of cytomegalovirus exposure and HLA in healthy donors. Profiling relied on immunoSEQ multiplex PCR, and the TCRdb table lists in-frame clones only, not all of them. The profile covers fewer than 250,000 clones, with 70% to 80% appearing a single time and roughly 2.1% taken by the ten largest. Sequenced sample: PBMCs. These receptors were taken from a woman aged 30 to 39 in good health and CMV-seropositive. The CDR3 runs from the conserved cysteine through the conserved F or W.

V	J	CDR3
TRBV5-6	TRBJ2-4	CASSPGVSWANIQYF
TRBV19	TRBJ1-5	CASSRARTGGIGNQPQHF
TRBV28	TRBJ2-1	CASSLMGSAGQSYNEQFF
TRBV13	TRBJ1-1	CASSAIGVGTEAFF
TRBV5-1	TRBJ2-6	CASSRGGFEANVLTF
TRBV5-8	TRBJ2-2	CASSAARGQGIGELFF
TRBV9	TRBJ1-1	CASSGTGGRTEAFF
TRBV7-9	TRBJ1-4	CASSFRTDNEKLFF
TRBV27	TRBJ2-1	CASSLSPSLGNEQFF
TRBV4-1	TRBJ2-2	CASSQGGLAGNTGELFF
TRBV9	TRBJ1-6	CASSEQGNNSPLHF
TRBV18	TRBJ2-7	CASSPMRNEQYF
TRBV11-2	TRBJ2-2	CASSLLRLAGELFF
TRBV6-1	TRBJ2-7	CASSGNRGLFLEQYF
TRBV7-9	TRBJ2-5	CASSWGLQETQYF
TRBV7-2	TRBJ1-6	CASKTGQGKSPLHF
TRBV9	TRBJ2-3	CASSVAVVGVAHTQYF
TRBV4-1	TRBJ1-2	CASSQVRGVGGYTF
TRBV5-1	TRBJ2-5	CASSLQLAGAQETQYF
TRBV5-6	TRBJ2-1	CASSFLPGLGQFF
TRBV30	TRBJ1-2	CAWSVGTGDGYTF
TRBV6-5	TRBJ1-1	CASSSPRRVTEAFF
TRBV9	TRBJ1-1	CASSSGLNTEAFF
TRBV6-5	TRBJ2-5	CASRGGGLQETQYF
TRBV19	TRBJ2-6	CASADRGANVLTF
TRBV2	TRBJ1-2	CASSVLGEYGYTF
TRBV6-6	TRBJ2-1	CASSMAGGSSYNEQFF
TRBV19	TRBJ1-2	CASSIWKGRGYTF
TRBV7-2	TRBJ2-1	CASSTGLAGGLDEQFF
TRBV7-2	TRBJ2-3	CASSLPRDRIQTDTQYF
TRBV5-4	TRBJ1-2	CASSEGQWGGYTF
TRBV27	TRBJ2-7	CASSKLHPHEQYF
TRBV7-2	TRBJ2-3	CASSLDSGAQYF
TRBV25-1	TRBJ2-5	CASSGQGAWETQYF
TRBV27	TRBJ2-7	CASSPRLAGVYEQYF
TRBV19	TRBJ1-4	CASKTGFNEKLFF
TRBV9	TRBJ2-3	CASATPGLAEITQYF
TRBV5-1	TRBJ2-1	CASSLHSNEQFF